The text below deals with one TCR beta chain. How the authors handled the data: Estimation of nucleated cell counts was performed using reference gene primer amplification. Generated by immunoSEQ multiplex PCR, the TCRdb table keeps only in-frame clones and is missing some. V, J and clone size were drawn from that table, and D and trimming were deduced from the DNA. The sample consists of 55,000 to 80,000 clones, 85% to 90% of them appearing once. The data stem from a study of blood T cell repertoires in COVID-19. Study as a whole: Acute-phase and convalescent COVID-19 samples originated in the United States, Italy and Spain. Nucleic acid was either cDNA or gDNA, and it came from T cells, B-cell-depleted T cells, or PBMCs.

The specimen was peripheral blood. This TCR was sampled from a man aged 50-59 years with acute or convalescent COVID-19.

CDR3 region: CASTDVGSPIQPQHF. In nucleotides, the CDR3 is TGTGCCAGTACGGATGTGGGGAGCCCTATTCAGCCCCAGCATTTT. The rearrangement links TRBV19 to TRBJ1-5; D gene uncertain. The V gene's germline CDR1 is LNHDA and CDR2 SQIVND (reference sequence). V lost 7 bases, J lost 6 bases, and 19 bases lay in between. The CDR3 extends over 15 amino acids. Looking up the rest from reference TRBV19 and TRBJ1-5 gives the full variable domain: DGGITQSPKYLFRKEGQNVTLSCEQNLNHDAMYWYRQDPGQGLRLIYYSQIVNDFQKGDIAEGYSVSREKKESFPLTVTSAQKNPTAFYLCASTDVGSPIQPQHFGDGTRLSIL.